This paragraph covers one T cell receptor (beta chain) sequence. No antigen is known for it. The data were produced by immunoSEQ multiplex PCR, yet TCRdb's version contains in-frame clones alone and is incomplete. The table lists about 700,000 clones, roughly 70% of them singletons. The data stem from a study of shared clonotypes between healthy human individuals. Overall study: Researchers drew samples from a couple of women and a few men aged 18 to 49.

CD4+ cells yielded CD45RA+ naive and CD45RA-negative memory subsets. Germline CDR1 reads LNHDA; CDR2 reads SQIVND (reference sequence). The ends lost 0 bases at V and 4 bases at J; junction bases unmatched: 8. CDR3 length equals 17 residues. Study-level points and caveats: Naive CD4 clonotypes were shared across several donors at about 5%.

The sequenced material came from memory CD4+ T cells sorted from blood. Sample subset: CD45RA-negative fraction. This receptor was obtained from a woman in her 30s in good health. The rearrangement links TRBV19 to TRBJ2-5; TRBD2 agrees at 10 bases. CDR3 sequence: CASSIDLVAGGGETQYF. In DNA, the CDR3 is TGTGCCAGTAGTATAGATTTGGTAGCGGGAGGTGGAGAGACCCAGTACTTC.